This TCR beta chain originates from a study of cytomegalovirus exposure and HLA in healthy donors. It was with 60 Vbeta and 13 Jbeta primers that the PCR ran. The table came from immunoSEQ multiplex PCR; TCRdb's copy has only in-frame clones and leaves some out. The data contain 200,000 or so clones, approximately 84% of them singletons. Study outcomes and limitations: A missense variant in DCLRE1C was later tied to TCR beta V- and J-gene trimming. Cytomegalovirus-associated TCR beta chains were listed, numbering some 150.

Per germline, CDR1 SGHTA and CDR2 FQGTGA. The J segment lost 7 bases and the V segment lost 2 bases, leaving 4 bases of the junction unmatched. The CDR3 consists of 13 residues. As to this clone: What it recognizes is unknown.

Sequencing was performed on PBMCs. This sequence originates from a boy between 10 and 17 years old in good health and CMV-seronegative. The chain recombines TRBV7-3 with TRBJ1-1; 7 bases are shared with TRBD1. The CDR3 here is CASSLRWDSEAFF. CDR3 in DNA: TGTGCCAGCAGCTTACGGTGGGACAGTGAAGCTTTCTTT.